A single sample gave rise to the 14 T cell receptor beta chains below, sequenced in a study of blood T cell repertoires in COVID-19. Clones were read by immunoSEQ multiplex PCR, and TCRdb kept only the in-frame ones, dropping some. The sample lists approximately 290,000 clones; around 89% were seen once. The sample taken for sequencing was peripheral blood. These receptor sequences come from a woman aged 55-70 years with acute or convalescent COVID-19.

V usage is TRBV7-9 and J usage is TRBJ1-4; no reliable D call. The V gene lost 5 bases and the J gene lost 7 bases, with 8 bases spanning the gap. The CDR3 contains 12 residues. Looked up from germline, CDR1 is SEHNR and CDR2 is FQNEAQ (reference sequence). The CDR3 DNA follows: TGTGCCAGCAGCCCTGCAGGTGAAAAACTGTTTTTT. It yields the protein CASSPAGEKLFF. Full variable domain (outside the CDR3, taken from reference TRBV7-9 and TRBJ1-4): DTGVSQNPRHKITKRGQNVTFRCDPISEHNRLYWYRQTLGQGPEFLTYFQNEAQLEKSRLLSDRFSAERPKGSFSTLEIQRTEQGDSAMYLCASSPAGEKLFFGSGTQLSVL.

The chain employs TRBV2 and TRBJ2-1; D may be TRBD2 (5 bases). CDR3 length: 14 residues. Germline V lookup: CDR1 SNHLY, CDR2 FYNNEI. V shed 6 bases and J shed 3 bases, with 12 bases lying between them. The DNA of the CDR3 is TGTGCCAGCAGGGGTCAACTAGGCTACAATGAGCAGTTCTTC. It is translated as CASRGQLGYNEQFF.

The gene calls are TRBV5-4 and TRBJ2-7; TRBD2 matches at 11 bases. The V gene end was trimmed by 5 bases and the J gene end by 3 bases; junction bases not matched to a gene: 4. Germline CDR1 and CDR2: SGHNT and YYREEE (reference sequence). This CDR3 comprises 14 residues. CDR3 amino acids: CASSFSGGGYEQYF. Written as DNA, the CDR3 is TGTGCCAGCAGTTTTAGCGGGGGGGGCTACGAGCAGTACTTC.

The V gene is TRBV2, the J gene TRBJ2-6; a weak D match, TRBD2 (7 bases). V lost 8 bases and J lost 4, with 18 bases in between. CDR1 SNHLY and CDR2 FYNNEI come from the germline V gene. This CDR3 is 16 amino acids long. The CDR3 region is CASSNIGGLGANVLTF. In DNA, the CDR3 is TGTGCCAGCTCAAACATCGGGGGGCTGGGGGCCAACGTCCTGACTTTC.

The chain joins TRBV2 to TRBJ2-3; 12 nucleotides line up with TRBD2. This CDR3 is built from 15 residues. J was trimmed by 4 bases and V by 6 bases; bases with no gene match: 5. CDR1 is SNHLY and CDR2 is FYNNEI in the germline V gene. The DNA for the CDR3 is TGTGCCAGCAGGCGACTAGCGGGGGCCTCAGATACGCAGTATTTT. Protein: CASRRLAGASDTQYF.

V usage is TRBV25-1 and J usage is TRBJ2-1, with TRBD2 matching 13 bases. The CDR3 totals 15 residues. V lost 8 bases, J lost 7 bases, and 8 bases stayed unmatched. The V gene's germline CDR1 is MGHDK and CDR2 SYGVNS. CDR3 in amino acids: CASAPGTSGTNEQFF. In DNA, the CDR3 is TGTGCCAGCGCCCCTGGGACTAGCGGGACTAATGAGCAGTTCTTC.

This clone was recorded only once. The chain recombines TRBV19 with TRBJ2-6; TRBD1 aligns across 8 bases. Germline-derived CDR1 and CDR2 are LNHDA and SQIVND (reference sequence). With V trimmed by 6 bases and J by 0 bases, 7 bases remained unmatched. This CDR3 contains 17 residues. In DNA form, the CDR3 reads TGTGCCAGTAGGGCCGGGACAGGTTTCTCTGGGGCCAACGTCCTGACTTTC. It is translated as CASRAGTGFSGANVLTF.

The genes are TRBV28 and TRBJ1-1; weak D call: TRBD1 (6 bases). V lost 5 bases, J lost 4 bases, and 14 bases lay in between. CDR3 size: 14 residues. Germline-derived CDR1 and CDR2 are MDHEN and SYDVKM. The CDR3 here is CASSPYRGITEAFF. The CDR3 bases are TGTGCCAGCAGTCCGTATAGGGGGATCACTGAAGCTTTCTTT.

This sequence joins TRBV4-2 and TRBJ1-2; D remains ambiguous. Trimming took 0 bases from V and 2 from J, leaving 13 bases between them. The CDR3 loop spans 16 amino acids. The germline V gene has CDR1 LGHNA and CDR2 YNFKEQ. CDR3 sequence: CASSQDGSGLNYGYTF. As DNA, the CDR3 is TGTGCCAGCAGCCAAGATGGGTCAGGACTAAACTATGGCTACACCTTC.

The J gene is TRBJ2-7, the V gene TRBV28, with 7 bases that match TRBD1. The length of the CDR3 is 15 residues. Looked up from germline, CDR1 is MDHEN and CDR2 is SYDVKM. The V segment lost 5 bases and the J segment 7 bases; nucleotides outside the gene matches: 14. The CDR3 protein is CASSPWDSLSREQYF. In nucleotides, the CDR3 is TGTGCCAGCAGTCCCTGGGACAGTCTGTCGAGGGAGCAGTACTTC.

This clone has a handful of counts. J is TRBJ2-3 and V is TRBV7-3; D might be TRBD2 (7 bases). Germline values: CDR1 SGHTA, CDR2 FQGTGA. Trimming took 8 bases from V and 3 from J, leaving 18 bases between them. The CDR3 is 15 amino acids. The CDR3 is CASSTSGGLTDTQYF. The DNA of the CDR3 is TGTGCCAGCTCTACCTCGGGGGGCCTAACAGATACGCAGTATTTT.

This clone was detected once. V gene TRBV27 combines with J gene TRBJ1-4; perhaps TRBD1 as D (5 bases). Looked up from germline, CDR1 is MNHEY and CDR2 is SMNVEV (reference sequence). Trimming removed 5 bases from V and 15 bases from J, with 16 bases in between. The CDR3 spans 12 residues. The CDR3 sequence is CASSAGPGPLFF. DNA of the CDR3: TGTGCCAGCAGTGCGGGACCCGGGCCCTTGTTTTTT. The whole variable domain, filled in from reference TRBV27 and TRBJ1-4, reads EAQVTQNPRYLITVTGKKLTVTCSQNMNHEYMSWYRQDPGLGLRQIYYSMNVEVTDKGDVPEGYKVSRKEKRNFPLILESPSPNQTSLYFCASSAGPGPLFFGSGTQLSVL.

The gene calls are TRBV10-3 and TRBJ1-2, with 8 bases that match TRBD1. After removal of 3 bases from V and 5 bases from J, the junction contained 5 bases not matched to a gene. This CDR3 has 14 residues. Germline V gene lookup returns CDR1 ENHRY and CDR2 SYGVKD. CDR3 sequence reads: CAISEDRGDYGYTF. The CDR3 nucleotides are TGTGCCATCAGTGAAGACAGGGGAGATTATGGCTACACCTTC.

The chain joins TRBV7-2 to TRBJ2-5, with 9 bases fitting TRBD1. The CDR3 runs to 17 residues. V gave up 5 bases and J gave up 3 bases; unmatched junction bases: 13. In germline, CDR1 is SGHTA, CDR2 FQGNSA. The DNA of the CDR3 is TGTGCCAGCAGCCAGCCTTGGACAGGGGAGGTGAAAGAGACCCAGTACTTC. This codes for CASSQPWTGEVKETQYF.